The 21 T cell receptor beta chains below were found in one sample sequenced in a study of tumor-infiltrating lymphocytes in oesophageal squamous cell carcinoma. Each CDR3 protein gets one entry after TCRdb re-called the PCR reads with MiXCR. The sample carries tens of thousands of distinct CDR3 sequences, 30% to 35% recorded once. The specimen was esophageal tumor tissue. These receptors came from a female donor with esophageal squamous cell carcinoma.

The J gene is TRBJ2-7, the V gene TRBV19; 13 nucleotides match TRBD2. This CDR3 region has 15 residues. From germline, CDR1 is LNHDA and CDR2 SQIVND (reference sequence). V shed 7 bases, J shed 5 bases, and the junction held 8 bases outside the gene matches. DNA of the CDR3: TGTGCCAGTACCCCCGGGACTAGCGGGATGAACGAGCAGTACTTC. Translation: CASTPGTSGMNEQYF.

The gene calls are TRBV6-8 and TRBJ2-1, with unresolved D. Trimming cost V 8 bases and J 6 bases, with 2 bases left between them. CDR3 size: 9 residues. The germline V gene encodes CDR1 MNHGY and CDR2 SAAAGT. CDR3 sequence reads: CASSNEQFF. The CDR3 coding sequence is TGTGCCAGCTCCAATGAGCAGTTCTTC.

Details on this clonotype: The conserved final phenylalanine or tryptophan is absent from the CDR3, which likely points to a read error. The limits of the CDR3 on the DNA are not certain, so only TCRdb's listed CDR3 is given. The CDR3 sequence: CASRLSSTNYGYTFGS. The rearrangement uses TRBV12-3 or TRBV12-4 and TRBJ2-1. A total of 16 residues make up the CDR3, ends included.

The chain couples TRBV28 to TRBJ1-6; 7 bases align to TRBD1. The CDR3 totals 15 residues. Germline values: CDR1 MDHEN, CDR2 SYDVKM. The V gene end was trimmed by 3 bases and the J gene end by 9 bases; junction bases not matched to a gene: 8. The CDR3 reads CASSFLQGNGSPLHF. The DNA of the CDR3 is TGTGCCAGCAGTTTCCTACAGGGGAACGGTTCACCCCTCCACTTT.

In its sample, this clonotype is medium-sized. V usage is TRBV7-2 and J usage is TRBJ2-7; 10 bases are shared with TRBD2. Per the germline V gene, CDR1 is SGHTA and CDR2 is FQGNSA. CDR3 length equals 14 residues. V dropped 5 bases and J dropped 6; count of bases not matched to a gene: 7. CDR3 loop: CASSHTSGISEQYF. The CDR3 bases are TGTGCCAGCAGCCATACTAGCGGGATATCCGAGCAGTACTTC.

This clonotype was seen more than once but under ten times. The J gene is TRBJ2-2, the V gene TRBV7-3, with no clear D. Germline V lookup: CDR1 SGHTA, CDR2 FQGTGA. The CDR3 contains 14 residues. The V gene lost 3 bases and the J gene lost 2 bases, with 7 bases spanning the gap. The CDR3 nucleotides read TGTGCCAGCAGCTTCCGTGCCAACACCGGGGAGCTGTTTTTT. Translation gives CASSFRANTGELFF.

The rearrangement uses TRBV12-3 or TRBV12-4 and TRBJ2-2; a possible D gene is TRBD1 (5 bases). With 3 bases removed from V and 1 base from J, the gap between germline ends came to 9 bases. The CDR3 length is 15 residues. CDR3 protein: CASSFQGMNTGELFF. CDR3 bases: TGTGCCAGCAGTTTTCAGGGAATGAACACCGGGGAGCTGTTTTTT.

This clonotype was recorded many times. V gene TRBV6-1 combines with J gene TRBJ1-1, with 9 bases that match TRBD1. The CDR3 runs 13 residues. V gave up 6 bases and J gave up 5 bases; unmatched junction bases: 4. Germline loops: CDR1 MNHNS, CDR2 SASEGT. The CDR3 spells CASRNRGRTEAFF. The CDR3 bases are TGTGCCAGCAGAAACAGGGGGCGGACTGAAGCTTTCTTT.

The chain has TRBV19 and TRBJ1-1; D gene ambiguous. The J call may be incorrect, as the DNA end agrees better with TRBJ2-2. CDR1 and CDR2 from the germline V gene are LNHDA and SQIVND (reference sequence). The CDR3 is made up of 14 amino acids. CDR3 protein: CASSIIADTGELFF. The DNA for the CDR3 is TGTGCCAGTAGTATTATTGCGGACACCGGGGAGCTGTTTTTT.

This clonotype occurred many times. The chain has TRBV24-1 and TRBJ1-2; D call uncertain. There are 14 residues in the CDR3. V was pared by 3 bases and J by 3 bases, with 10 bases between. The germline V gene has CDR1 KGHDR and CDR2 SFDVKD. CDR3 sequence reads: CATSDNVNYYGYTF. CDR3 nucleotide sequence: TGTGCCACCAGTGATAATGTGAACTACTATGGCTACACCTTC.

The CDR3 loop is CASSRLSSGSYNEQFF. For the CDR3, the DNA is TGTGCCAGCAGCCGCCTGTCCAGCGGGTCTTACAATGAGCAGTTCTTC. This sequence joins TRBV14 and TRBJ2-1; TRBD2 might be the D (6 bases). Germline V gene sequence: CDR1 SGHDN, CDR2 FVKESK. The CDR3 runs to 16 residues. V was shortened by 4 bases and J by 4 bases, with 17 bases between the two germline ends.

Many counts were recorded for this clonotype. J is TRBJ2-7 and V is TRBV5-4; D gene ambiguous. Germline CDR1 SGHNT, CDR2 YYREEE (reference sequence). Deletions cut 6 bases from V and 0 bases from J, with 10 bases between. CDR3 length: 13 residues. The CDR3 region has the DNA TGTGCCAGCACGACCGACGTCTCCTACGAGCAGTACTTC. It yields the protein CASTTDVSYEQYF.

As concerns this clonotype: Just one base apart from a much larger clone, this may be a read error. The rearrangement joins TRBV5-6 to TRBJ1-1, with D perhaps TRBD1 (5 bases). The germline V gene has CDR1 SGHDT and CDR2 YYEEEE. The CDR3 extends over 15 amino acids. The CDR3 loop reads CAGSSWGGLNTEAFF. In nucleotides, the CDR3 is TGTGCCGGCAGCTCCTGGGGGGGGTTGAACACTGAAGCTTTCTTT. Filled out from reference TRBV5-6 and TRBJ1-1, the complete variable domain reads DAGVTQSPTHLIKTRGQQVTLRCSPKSGHDTVSWYQQALGQGPQFIFQYYEEEERQRGNFPDRFSGHQFPNYSSELNVNALLLGDSALYLCAGSSWGGLNTEAFFGQGTRLTVV.

In its sample, this clonotype was seen a few times. The J gene is TRBJ2-1, the V gene TRBV2, with 10 bases that match TRBD1. Unmatched junction bases numbered 12, after V lost 4 bases and J lost 15 bases. CDR1 is SNHLY, CDR2 FYNNEI, per germline. This CDR3 is 14 amino acids long. CDR3 bases: TGTGCCAGCAGTGGAACCGATGGACAGGGGGTAAGGTTCTTC. It codes for CASSGTDGQGVRFF. The full variable domain, its missing parts supplied by reference TRBV2 and TRBJ2-1, is EPEVTQTPSHQVTQMGQEVILRCVPISNHLYFYWYRQILGQKVEFLVSFYNNEISEKSEIFDDQFSVERPDGSNFTLKIRSTKLEDSAMYFCASSGTDGQGVRFFGPGTRLTVL.

Relative to its sample, this clonotype is medium-sized (0.01 to 0.1%). This rearrangement joins TRBV7-2 to TRBJ1-5; a possible D gene is TRBD1 (5 bases). CDR3 length: 15 residues. CDR1 and CDR2 (germline): SGHTA, FQGNSA. With 6 bases removed from V and 2 bases from J, the gap between germline ends came to 14 bases. CDR3 loop: CASSPQGRGNQPQHF. The CDR3 DNA reads as TGTGCCAGCAGTCCCCAGGGCAGGGGCAATCAGCCCCAGCATTTT.

This clonotype has a handful of counts. The gene calls are TRBV28 and TRBJ1-2, with 7 bases matching TRBD1. V shed 6 bases, J shed 3 bases, and the junction held 10 bases outside the gene matches. The CDR3 runs 15 residues. The germline gives CDR1 MDHEN, CDR2 SYDVKM. This chain's CDR3 is CASSKGARRDYGYTF. Written as DNA, the CDR3 is TGTGCCAGCAGCAAGGGGGCGCGTCGGGACTATGGCTACACCTTC.

The chain joins TRBV24-1 to TRBJ2-5; D is tentatively TRBD1 or TRBD2 (5 bases each). The DNA end is more similar to TRBJ2-1, so the J call may be wrong. The CDR3 is 18 amino acids. Germline values: CDR1 KGHDR, CDR2 SFDVKD. Here the CDR3 reads CATSDASAGAGSYNEQFF. The CDR3 DNA follows: TGTGCCACCAGTGACGCCTCTGCCGGGGCGGGCTCCTACAATGAGCAGTTCTTC.

This sequence joins TRBV24-1 and TRBJ2-3; 8 bases map to TRBD2. CDR1 is KGHDR, CDR2 SFDVKD, per germline. The CDR3 loop spans 12 amino acids. The CDR3 here is CATSSGTDTQYF. As DNA, the CDR3 is TGTGCTACTTCTAGCGGGACAGATACGCAGTATTTT.

Note on this clonotype: At one boundary the junction diverges from the germline segment, which might be a read error. The genes are TRBV7-3 and TRBJ2-1; 11 bases match TRBD2. The DNA end is more similar to TRBJ2-7, so the J call may be wrong. Germline V CDR1 and CDR2: SGHTA, FQGTGA. This CDR3 has 17 residues. The CDR3 region has the DNA TGCGCCAGCAGCCTGACCGATTTTAGCGGGAGGGCCGGCGAGCAGTACTTC. Residues: CASSLTDFSGRAGEQYF.

In this sample, this clonotype turned up many times. The chain joins TRBV5-6 to TRBJ2-7; D unresolved. V was pared by 0 bases and J by 0 bases, with 7 bases between. There are 14 residues in the CDR3. The germline V gene has CDR1 SGHDT and CDR2 YYEEEE. CDR3 sequence reads: CASSLVGSSYEQYF. The DNA of the CDR3 is TGTGCCAGCAGCTTGGTTGGCAGCTCCTACGAGCAGTACTTC.

This chain connects TRBV9 to TRBJ2-3; D perhaps matches TRBD2 (5 bases). V gave up 0 bases and J gave up 3 bases, with 11 bases separating them. The CDR3 is 15 amino acids. From germline, CDR1 is SGDLS and CDR2 YYNGEE. The CDR3 is CASSVERAETDTQYF. The CDR3 coding sequence is TGTGCCAGCAGCGTAGAACGAGCGGAAACAGATACGCAGTATTTT.